The 18 T cell receptor beta chains below all came from one sample that was sequenced in a study of neurological immune-mediated disorders. Noted time point: technical triplicate 3. TCRdb reprocessed the 5' RACE reads via MiXCR and lists one record per CDR3 protein. Of 25,000 to 30,000 distinct CDR3 sequences in the sample, about 16% are singletons; the top ten hold about 5%. The source material was CD4+ T cells from blood. Source of these receptors: a female donor with HTLV-1-associated myelopathy (HAM/TSP).

The sample holds many counts of this clonotype. The chain has TRBV3-1 and TRBJ2-7, with 12 bases fitting TRBD2. This CDR3 contains 14 residues. The V and J ends lost 6 bases and 7 bases, in that order; junction bases with no gene match: 7. Germline loops: CDR1 LGHDT, CDR2 YNNKEL (reference sequence). CDR3 in DNA: TGTGCCAGCAGTCCTAGCGGGAGGGCGGGTGAGCAGTACTTC. It is translated as CASSPSGRAGEQYF.

This clonotype was detected many times. The rearrangement links TRBV7-2 to TRBJ2-5, with D tentatively TRBD2 (6 bases). V lost 2 bases and J lost 5, with 9 bases in between. The CDR3 is 13 residues long. CDR1 and CDR2 (germline): SGHTA, FQGNSA. CDR3 bases: TGTGCCAGCAGCTTACTGGGGAGGGAGACCCAGTACTTC. Residues: CASSLLGRETQYF.

This clonotype occurred many times. The CDR3 protein is CASSLGQGYNEQFF. The CDR3 region has the DNA TGTGCCAGCAGCTTGGGACAGGGCTACAATGAGCAGTTCTTC. This chain uses TRBV7-9 with TRBJ2-1; 9 bases fit TRBD1. V was pared by 3 bases and J by 3 bases, with 0 bases of the junction left unmatched. This CDR3 region has 14 residues. The germline CDR1 and CDR2 sequences are SEHNR and FQNEAQ (reference sequence).

In this sample, this clonotype turned up many times. CDR3 in amino acids: CASSWTGGYNQPQHF. The CDR3 DNA reads TGTGCCAGCAGTTGGACAGGGGGCTACAATCAGCCCCAGCATTTT. The chain employs TRBV28 and TRBJ1-5; 11 bases agree with TRBD1. Trimming at V came to 4 bases and at J to 3 bases, leaving 2 bases not matched to a gene. Germline loops: CDR1 MDHEN, CDR2 SYDVKM. The CDR3 length is 15 residues.

This clonotype was seen repeatedly, ten times or more. This chain connects TRBV5-1 to TRBJ2-5; D possibly corresponds to TRBD1 (5 bases). V was cut by 4 bases and J by 2 bases, with 9 bases left in between. Germline CDR1 is SGHRS and CDR2 is YFSETQ. The CDR3 spans 13 residues. The CDR3 DNA reads TGCGCCAGCAGCCAAAGGGGACAAGAGACCCAGTACTTC. This gives the protein CASSQRGQETQYF.

At least ten counts were recorded for this clonotype. The gene calls are TRBV20-1 and TRBJ2-3; maybe TRBD1 (5 bases). Germline V gene lookup returns CDR1 DFQATT and CDR2 SNEGSKA (reference sequence). The CDR3 spans 14 residues. V was clipped by 3 bases and J by 0 bases, with 10 bases between them. CDR3 amino acids: CSASKGLSTDTQYF. The CDR3 DNA sequence: TGCAGTGCTAGTAAGGGGCTAAGCACAGATACGCAGTATTTT.

The J gene is TRBJ1-2, the V gene TRBV25-1, with D unresolved. Trimming left V 3 bases short and J 4 bases short, with 9 bases between. CDR1 is MGHDK and CDR2 is SYGVNS in the germline V gene. This CDR3 region has 13 residues. Written as DNA, the CDR3 is TGTGCCAGCAGTGATGCTCGGCTCTATGGCTACACCTTC. Translating gives CASSDARLYGYTF.

This clonotype occurred many times. This chain joins TRBV7-2 and TRBJ2-5; D gene ambiguous. V dropped 4 bases and J dropped 7 bases, with 19 bases sitting between them. The CDR3 runs to 15 residues. Per germline, CDR1 SGHTA and CDR2 FQGNSA. This CDR3 reads CASSSYHTDMGTQYF. The CDR3 DNA reads TGTGCCAGCAGCTCCTATCACACAGACATGGGGACCCAGTACTTC.

This clonotype was counted at least ten times. The chain uses TRBV4-1 and TRBJ1-4, with a possible D match to TRBD1 (6 bases). Germline CDR1 and CDR2: MGHRA and YSYEKL. This CDR3 has 16 residues. Between the trimmed V and J ends, which lost 1 base and 3 bases, there was a span of 12 bases. The CDR3 DNA reads TGCGCCAGCAGCCAAGCCCGGGGGCTAGCTAATGAAAAACTGTTTTTT. Translated, it gives CASSQARGLANEKLFF.

In this sample, this clonotype turned up many times. The chain links TRBV10-3 to TRBJ2-1, with 15 bases fitting TRBD2. The CDR3 spans 21 residues. V lost 2 bases, J lost 8 bases, and 19 bases stayed unmatched. Germline V gives CDR1 ENHRY, CDR2 SYGVKD. The CDR3 is CAISEVTTGTSGRMPFDEQFF. The CDR3 nucleotides read TGTGCCATCAGTGAGGTGACAACCGGGACTAGCGGGAGGATGCCGTTCGATGAGCAGTTCTTC.

This clonotype was recorded at least ten times. The chain couples TRBV28 to TRBJ2-7, with a weak D call TRBD1 (6 bases). CDR1 and CDR2 from the germline V gene are MDHEN and SYDVKM. CDR3 length equals 13 residues. With 9 bases removed from V and 2 bases from J, the gap between germline ends came to 14 bases. CDR3 amino acids: CASTGRPTYEQYF. CDR3 sequence (DNA): TGTGCCAGTACAGGGCGACCTACCTACGAGCAGTACTTC.

This clonotype was counted many times. V usage is TRBV20-1 and J usage is TRBJ2-1; D gene ambiguous. The CDR3 contains 12 residues. Germline values: CDR1 DFQATT, CDR2 SNEGSKA (reference sequence). V shed 2 bases and J shed 3 bases, with 5 bases lying between them. DNA for the CDR3: TGCAGTGCTAGACGGATCTACAATGAGCAGTTCTTC. This codes for CSARRIYNEQFF.

This clonotype occurred many times. This rearrangement joins TRBV6-6 to TRBJ1-6; TRBD1 is a possible D gene (6 bases). Germline CDR1 MNHNY, CDR2 SVGAGI (reference sequence). This CDR3 region has 15 residues. The V end lost 2 bases, the J end lost 9 bases, and 14 bases lay between the germline ends. CDR3 nucleotides: TGTGCCAGCAGTTACGCCCGGGAGACAGGTTCACCCCTCCACTTT. Translating it yields CASSYARETGSPLHF.

At least ten counts were recorded for this clonotype. The chain employs TRBV12-5 and TRBJ1-5; D unclear. The CDR3 consists of 14 residues. Trimming left V 6 bases short and J 6 bases short, with 15 bases between. From germline, CDR1 is LGHNT and CDR2 FRNRAP. DNA for the CDR3: TGTGCTAGTGGCCCAGGAGGGCCGACTCAGCCCCAGCATTTT. It yields the protein CASGPGGPTQPQHF.

This clonotype was detected ten times or more. J is TRBJ2-3 and V is TRBV11-2; D not resolved. This CDR3 has 13 amino acids. Between the trimmed V and J ends, which lost 5 bases and 0 bases, there was a span of 6 bases. Germline V gene data show CDR1 as SGHAT and CDR2 as FQNNGV. The CDR3 region has the DNA TGTGCCAGCAGCCGTTCCAGCACAGATACGCAGTATTTT. Its translation: CASSRSSTDTQYF.

The table lists this clonotype with many counts. The chain joins TRBV7-3 to TRBJ1-4; tentatively, D is TRBD1 (5 bases). Trimming removed 2 bases from V and 7 bases from J, with 17 bases in between. The CDR3 consists of 16 residues. Looked up from germline, CDR1 is SGHTA and CDR2 is FQGTGA. CDR3 DNA sequence: TGTGCCAGCAGCTTACCCACGGCAGGGTTAAGTGAAAAACTGTTTTTT. Translation: CASSLPTAGLSEKLFF.

The sample holds many counts of this clonotype. The chain links TRBV10-2 to TRBJ2-2; maybe TRBD2 (7 bases). Trimming took 8 bases from V and 4 from J, leaving 20 bases between them. Germline CDR1 reads WSHSY; CDR2 reads SAAADI. CDR3 size: 16 residues. The CDR3, as DNA: TGCGCCAGCCACGAACAACTAGGGGGGGGCACCGGGGAGCTGTTTTTT. Amino acid sequence: CASHEQLGGGTGELFF.

This clonotype was seen at least ten times. The genes are TRBV7-9 and TRBJ2-7, with D tentatively TRBD1 or TRBD2 (6 bases each). The germline V gene encodes CDR1 SEHNR and CDR2 FQNEAQ (reference sequence). The CDR3 contains 15 residues. Trimming shortened V by 5 bases and J by 3 bases, and 17 bases separated the two germline ends. In DNA, the CDR3 is TGTGCCAGCAGCCCACTGGCCGGGGGCCGCTACGAGCAGTACTTC. Amino acid sequence: CASSPLAGGRYEQYF.